This paragraph covers one T cell receptor (beta chain) sequence. The antigen remains undetermined. This sample stems from a study of T-cell reconstitution after alpha-beta-depleted transplantation in children. Study observations and caveats: One year post-transplant, T-cell counts and diversity were largely derived from T cells produced anew.

Unique molecular identifiers were incorporated into the prepared TCRbeta library. TCRdb processed the PCR reads anew with MiXCR; each CDR3 protein has one entry. The table lists more than 500,000 distinct CDR3 sequences, 11% of them singletons. CDR1 KGHSH and CDR2 LQKENI come from the germline V gene. V was clipped by 2 bases and J by 5 bases; unmatched bases: 5. The CDR3 is 15 amino acids. This clonotype originated in a female patient aged 2-10 years who had a stem cell transplant for aplastic anemia, so the T cells may come from the graft donor. Source: PBMCs, mostly from graft donor cells, taken 180 days after TCRalphabeta/CD19-depleted stem cell transplant. The rearrangement uses TRBV18 and TRBJ1-2, with TRBD1 matching 10 bases. The CDR3 region has the DNA TGTGCCAGCTCACCAGGACAGGGGGATGTGTATGGCTACACCTTC. Translation gives CASSPGQGDVYGYTF.